The 21 T cell receptor beta chains presented below share a single source sample, sequenced in a study of cytomegalovirus exposure and HLA in healthy donors (dated by TCRdb to 2017 to 2019). The method was the immunoSEQ multiplex PCR assay. A mixture of 60 forward primers for TCR Vbeta segments and 13 reverse primers for TCR Jbeta segments was used in the multiplex PCR. Imported from immuneACCESS, the table was reduced by TCRdb to in-frame sequences with V and J called. These copies leave out some clones; in studies compared against another copy, an unresolved V gene accounts for under half, and the cause of the remainder is not known. For this sample there are approximately 180,000 clones; approximately 80% appear just once. About 1% of the sample belongs to the ten largest clones. The sample was PBMCs. These receptors originate from a woman aged 35 to 49 in good health and CMV-seronegative.

The chain's CDR3 is CAARGDGTDTQYF. The CDR3 DNA reads as TGTGCCGCGCGGGGGGATGGTACAGATACGCAGTATTTT. The chain recombines TRBV30 with TRBJ2-3; TRBD2 agrees at 8 bases. Germline trimming cut 8 bases from V and 3 bases from J; bases unmatched to any gene: 7. CDR3 length equals 13 residues. The germline V gene has CDR1 GTSNPN and CDR2 SVGIG (reference sequence). Looking up the rest from reference TRBV30 and TRBJ2-3 gives the full variable domain: SQTIHQWPATLVQPVGSPLSLECTVEGTSNPNLYWYRQAAGRGLQLLFYSVGIGQISSEVPQNLSASRPQDRQFILSSKKLLLSDSGFYLCAARGDGTDTQYFGPGTRLTVL.

The chain is built from TRBV19 and TRBJ2-7, with 8 bases matching TRBD2. V dropped 5 bases and J dropped 2; count of bases not matched to a gene: 8. Per germline, CDR1 LNHDA and CDR2 SQIVND (reference sequence). The CDR3 is 15 amino acids. The chain's CDR3 is CASSAGRAFTYEQYF. The CDR3 coding sequence is TGTGCCAGTAGTGCCGGGAGGGCCTTTACCTACGAGCAGTACTTC.

The chain recombines TRBV4-3 with TRBJ2-7; D unresolved. Trimming left V 1 base short and J 0 bases short, with 7 bases between. Per germline, CDR1 LGHNA and CDR2 YSLEER. The CDR3 has 14 residues. CDR3 sequence: CASSQGLASYEQYF. As DNA, the CDR3 is TGCGCCAGCAGCCAAGGACTCGCCTCCTACGAGCAGTACTTC.

The chain recombines TRBV10-1 with TRBJ2-7; 13 positions match TRBD2. The germline V gene has CDR1 WNHNN and CDR2 SYGVQD (reference sequence). The CDR3 consists of 16 residues. V shed 10 bases and J 0 bases; nucleotides not matched to a gene: 9. In DNA, the CDR3 is TGCGCCAAAGAGGAGGGGACTAGCGGGGACTCCTACGAGCAGTACGTC. Translated: CAKEEGTSGDSYEQYV.

The J gene is TRBJ1-6, the V gene TRBV6-1; D perhaps matches TRBD1 (5 bases). Germline V lookup: CDR1 MNHNS, CDR2 SASEGT. The CDR3 contains 14 residues. V shed 6 bases and J shed 11 bases, with 17 bases lying between them. CDR3: CASRETGSSTPLHF. CDR3 sequence (DNA): TGTGCCAGCAGGGAAACAGGTTCGTCTACACCCCTCCACTTT.

In this sample, this clone turned up once. The genes are TRBV11-3 and TRBJ2-1, with D unresolved. Germline lookup yields CDR1 SGHNT and CDR2 YENEEA. The CDR3 contains 11 residues. V dropped 4 bases and J dropped 5 bases, with 3 bases sitting between them. The CDR3 sequence is CASSSDNEQFF. The CDR3 DNA follows: TGTGCCAGCAGCTCAGACAATGAGCAGTTCTTC.

This clone was seen a few times. The chain combines TRBV27 with TRBJ2-1; D unclear. The germline V gene encodes CDR1 MNHEY and CDR2 SMNVEV (reference sequence). V was trimmed by 1 base and J by 7 bases, leaving 14 bases between them. There are 15 residues in the CDR3. CDR3 coding DNA: TGTGCCAGCAGTTTATGGGCAGGCTATGGAAATGAGCAGTTCTTC. It translates to CASSLWAGYGNEQFF.

The chain uses TRBV7-8 and TRBJ1-5, with D unresolved. V dropped 1 base and J dropped 1 base, with 5 bases sitting between them. This CDR3 is 14 amino acids long. CDR1 SGHVS and CDR2 FQNEAQ come from the germline V gene. CDR3 sequence: CASSLGQSNQPQHF. CDR3 sequence (DNA): TGTGCCAGCAGCTTAGGGCAGAGCAATCAGCCCCAGCATTTT.

V gene TRBV7-2 combines with J gene TRBJ2-3, with D possibly being TRBD1 (6 bases). Per the germline V gene, CDR1 is SGHTA and CDR2 is FQGNSA. V was pared by 1 base and J by 3 bases, with 14 bases between. CDR3 length: 16 amino acids. In DNA, the CDR3 is TGTGCCAGCAGCTTAGGAGCGAGTAGGGGGACAGATACGCAGTATTTT. Translated, it gives CASSLGASRGTDTQYF.

V and J are TRBV4-3 and TRBJ1-2; 8 nucleotides align to TRBD1. V gave up 4 bases and J gave up 7 bases; unmatched junction bases: 17. Germline CDR1 is LGHNA and CDR2 is YSLEER. This CDR3 region has 17 residues. The DNA for the CDR3 is TGCGCCAGCAGCCTTCAAGGGGCAGGGGGCTTCTTCGGTGGCTACACCTTC. Its protein product is CASSLQGAGGFFGGYTF.

Only one count was recorded for this clone. The rearrangement links TRBV19 to TRBJ2-1; a weak D match, TRBD2 (7 bases). V gave up 5 bases and J gave up 6 bases, with 17 bases separating them. In germline, CDR1 is LNHDA, CDR2 SQIVND (reference sequence). There are 15 residues in the CDR3. Here the CDR3 DNA reads TGTGCCAGTAGTGGGGGCGTAGCGGGCTTCAATGAGCAGTTCTTC. Its translation is CASSGGVAGFNEQFF.

The chain couples TRBV29-1 to TRBJ2-5, with a possible D match to TRBD1 (5 bases). V lost 2 bases to trimming and J lost 6 bases, with 13 bases between them. CDR3 length: 13 amino acids. Germline assignment: CDR1 SQVTM and CDR2 ANQGSEA. Here the CDR3 DNA reads TGCAGCGTTGAACTGACAGCCTCAAAGACCCAGTACTTC. This translates into CSVELTASKTQYF.

A few counts support this clone. The chain combines TRBV14 with TRBJ2-7; 7 positions agree with TRBD1. This CDR3 region has 15 residues. CDR1 SGHDN and CDR2 FVKESK come from the germline V gene. J lost 3 bases, V lost 2 bases, and 7 bases had no gene match. CDR3 amino acids: CASSQNRGAVYEQYF. DNA of the CDR3: TGTGCCAGCAGCCAAAACAGGGGAGCAGTCTACGAGCAGTACTTC.

In this sample, this clone turned up a few times. The rearrangement links TRBV6-5 to TRBJ2-1, with TRBD2 matching over 7 bases. Germline CDR1 and CDR2: MNHEY and SVGAGI. The V gene end was trimmed by 6 bases and the J gene end by 5 bases; junction bases not matched to a gene: 7. This CDR3 contains 14 residues. Here the CDR3 reads CASRPTSLNNEQFF. The DNA of the CDR3 is TGTGCCAGCAGACCGACTAGCCTTAACAATGAGCAGTTCTTC.

The V and J genes are TRBV5-1 and TRBJ2-5; the D gene is possibly TRBD1 (5 bases). This CDR3 region has 14 residues. The V gene lost 1 base and the J gene lost 2 bases, with 9 bases spanning the gap. CDR1 and CDR2 (germline): SGHRS, YFSETQ. The CDR3 region is CASSLYRPQETQYF. The CDR3 DNA reads as TGCGCCAGCAGCTTGTACAGGCCGCAAGAGACCCAGTACTTC.

V is TRBV2 and J is TRBJ2-1; D not certain. V dropped 3 bases and J dropped 13 bases, with 13 bases sitting between them. This CDR3 region has 12 residues. Per the germline V gene, CDR1 is SNHLY and CDR2 is FYNNEI. The DNA of the CDR3 is TGTGCCAGCAGTGAGTTGCAGCGTAACCAGTTCTTC. Its translation: CASSELQRNQFF.

The rearrangement uses TRBV5-4 and TRBJ2-7; 12 bases are a match to TRBD1. CDR3 length: 15 amino acids. The germline gives CDR1 SGHNT, CDR2 YYREEE (reference sequence). V trimming: 4 bases; J trimming: 2 bases; junction bases outside the gene matches: 4. CDR3 amino acids: CASSPGQGAAYEQYF. The DNA for the CDR3 is TGTGCCAGCAGCCCGGGACAGGGGGCAGCCTACGAGCAGTACTTC.

The V and J genes are TRBV27 and TRBJ1-2; perhaps TRBD1 as D (5 bases). The CDR3 loop spans 13 amino acids. The V gene's germline CDR1 is MNHEY and CDR2 SMNVEV (reference sequence). Trimming cost V 3 bases and J 8 bases, with 13 bases left between them. The CDR3 reads CASSFWTGGGYTF. DNA of the CDR3: TGTGCCAGCAGTTTTTGGACCGGGGGAGGCTACACCTTC.

V is TRBV7-9 and J is TRBJ2-1; tentatively, D is TRBD1 (5 bases). Germline values: CDR1 SEHNR, CDR2 FQNEAQ (reference sequence). The V gene lost 9 bases and the J gene lost 0 bases, with 15 bases spanning the gap. The CDR3 length is 15 residues. The CDR3 loop reads CASSTAIISYNEQFF. CDR3 DNA: TGTGCCAGTTCGACAGCTATAATCTCCTACAATGAGCAGTTCTTC.

This clone was seen more than once but under ten times. V and J are TRBV7-2 and TRBJ2-5; TRBD1 agrees at 9 bases. This CDR3 spans 15 amino acids. Trimming cost V 5 bases and J 4 bases; bases outside gene matches: 8. CDR1 is SGHTA and CDR2 is FQGNSA in the germline V gene. CDR3 in DNA: TGTGCCAGCAGCCCCTTCCGGGACAGGGTAGAGACCCAGTACTTC. It yields the protein CASSPFRDRVETQYF.

V gene TRBV10-3 combines with J gene TRBJ1-1, with TRBD1 identical over 7 bases. This CDR3 spans 13 amino acids. Germline V CDR1 and CDR2: ENHRY, SYGVKD. Germline trimming cut 10 bases from V and 1 base from J; bases unmatched to any gene: 6. The CDR3 DNA is TGTGCCACCACGGGACAGAGGAACACTGAAGCTTTCTTT. Protein sequence: CATTGQRNTEAFF.